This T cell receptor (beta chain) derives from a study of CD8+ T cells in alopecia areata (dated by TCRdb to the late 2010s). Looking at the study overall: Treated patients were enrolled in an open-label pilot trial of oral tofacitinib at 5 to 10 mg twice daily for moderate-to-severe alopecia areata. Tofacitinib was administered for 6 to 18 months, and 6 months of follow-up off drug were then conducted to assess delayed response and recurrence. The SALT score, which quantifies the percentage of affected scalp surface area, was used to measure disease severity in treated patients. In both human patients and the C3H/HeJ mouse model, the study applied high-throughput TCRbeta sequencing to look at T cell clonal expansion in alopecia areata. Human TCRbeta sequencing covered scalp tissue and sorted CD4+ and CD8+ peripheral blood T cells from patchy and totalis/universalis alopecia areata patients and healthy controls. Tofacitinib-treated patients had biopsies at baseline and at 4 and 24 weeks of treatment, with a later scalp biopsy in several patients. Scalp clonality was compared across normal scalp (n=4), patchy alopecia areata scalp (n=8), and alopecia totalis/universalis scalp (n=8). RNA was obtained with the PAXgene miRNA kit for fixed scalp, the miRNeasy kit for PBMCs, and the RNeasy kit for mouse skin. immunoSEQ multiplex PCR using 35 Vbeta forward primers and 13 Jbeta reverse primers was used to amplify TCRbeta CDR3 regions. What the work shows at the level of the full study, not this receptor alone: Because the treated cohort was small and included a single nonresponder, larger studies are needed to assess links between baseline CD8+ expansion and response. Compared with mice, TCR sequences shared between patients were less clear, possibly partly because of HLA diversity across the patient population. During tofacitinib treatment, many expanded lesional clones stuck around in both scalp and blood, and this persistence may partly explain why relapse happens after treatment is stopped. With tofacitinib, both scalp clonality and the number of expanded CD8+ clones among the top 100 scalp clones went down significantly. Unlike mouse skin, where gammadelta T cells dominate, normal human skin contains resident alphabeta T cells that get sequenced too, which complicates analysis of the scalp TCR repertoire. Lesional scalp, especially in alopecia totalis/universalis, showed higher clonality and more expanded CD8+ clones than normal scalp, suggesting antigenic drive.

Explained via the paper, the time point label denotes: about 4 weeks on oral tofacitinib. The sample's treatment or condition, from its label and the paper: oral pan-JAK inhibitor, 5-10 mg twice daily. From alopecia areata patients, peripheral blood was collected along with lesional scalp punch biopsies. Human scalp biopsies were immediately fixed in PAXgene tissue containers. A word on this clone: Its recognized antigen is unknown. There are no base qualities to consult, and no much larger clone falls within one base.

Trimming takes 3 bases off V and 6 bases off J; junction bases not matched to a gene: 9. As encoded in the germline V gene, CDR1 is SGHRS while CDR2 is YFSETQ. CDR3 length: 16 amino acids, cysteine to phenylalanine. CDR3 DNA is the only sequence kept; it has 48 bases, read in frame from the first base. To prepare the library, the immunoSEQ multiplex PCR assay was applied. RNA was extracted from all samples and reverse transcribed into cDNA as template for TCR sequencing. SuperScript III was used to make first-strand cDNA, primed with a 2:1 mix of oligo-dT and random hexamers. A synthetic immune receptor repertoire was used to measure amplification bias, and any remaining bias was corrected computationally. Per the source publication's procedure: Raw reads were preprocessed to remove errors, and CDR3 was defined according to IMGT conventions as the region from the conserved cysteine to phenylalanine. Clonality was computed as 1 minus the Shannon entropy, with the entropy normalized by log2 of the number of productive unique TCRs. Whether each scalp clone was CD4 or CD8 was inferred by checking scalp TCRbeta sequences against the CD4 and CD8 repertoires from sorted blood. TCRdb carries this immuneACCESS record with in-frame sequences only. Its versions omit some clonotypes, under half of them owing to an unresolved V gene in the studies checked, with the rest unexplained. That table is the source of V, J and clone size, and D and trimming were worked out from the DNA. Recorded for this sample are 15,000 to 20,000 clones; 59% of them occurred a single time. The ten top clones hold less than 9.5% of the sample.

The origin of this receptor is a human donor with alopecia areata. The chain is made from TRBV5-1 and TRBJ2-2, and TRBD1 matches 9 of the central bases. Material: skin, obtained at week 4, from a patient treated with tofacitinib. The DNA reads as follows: TGCGCCAGCAGCTGGTCCGGGACAGGGAGGTCCGGGGAGCTGTTTTTT. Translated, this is CASSWSGTGRSGELFF.